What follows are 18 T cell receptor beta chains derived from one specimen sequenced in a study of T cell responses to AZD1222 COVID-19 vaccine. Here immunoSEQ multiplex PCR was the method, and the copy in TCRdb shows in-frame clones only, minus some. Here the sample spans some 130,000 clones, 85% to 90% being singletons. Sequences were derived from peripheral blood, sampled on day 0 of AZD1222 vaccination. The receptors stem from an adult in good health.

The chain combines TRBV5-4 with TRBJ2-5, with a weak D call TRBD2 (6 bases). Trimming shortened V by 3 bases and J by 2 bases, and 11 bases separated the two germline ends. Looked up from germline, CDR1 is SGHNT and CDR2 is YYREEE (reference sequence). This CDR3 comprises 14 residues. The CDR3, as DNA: TGTGCCAGCAGCTCGGGACTTTTTCAAGAGACCCAGTACTTC. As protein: CASSSGLFQETQYF.

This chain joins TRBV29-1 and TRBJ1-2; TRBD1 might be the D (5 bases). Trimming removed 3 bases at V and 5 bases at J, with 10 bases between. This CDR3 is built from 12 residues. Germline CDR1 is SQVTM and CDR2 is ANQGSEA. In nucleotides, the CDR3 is TGCAGCGTTGATCAGGGCTCATATGGCTACACCTTC. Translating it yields CSVDQGSYGYTF.

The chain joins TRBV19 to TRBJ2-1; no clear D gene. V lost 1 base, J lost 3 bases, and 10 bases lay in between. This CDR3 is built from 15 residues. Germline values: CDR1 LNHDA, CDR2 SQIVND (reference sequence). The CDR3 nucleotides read TGTGCCAGTAGTATAGGCCGGCACAGCTACAATGAGCAGTTCTTC. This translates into CASSIGRHSYNEQFF.

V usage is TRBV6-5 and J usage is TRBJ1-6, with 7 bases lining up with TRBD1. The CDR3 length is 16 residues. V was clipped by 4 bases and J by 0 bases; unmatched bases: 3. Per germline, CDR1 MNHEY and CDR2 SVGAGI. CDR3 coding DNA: TGTGCCAGCAGTTTGACAGGGAGCTCCTATAATTCACCCCTCCACTTT. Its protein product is CASSLTGSSYNSPLHF.

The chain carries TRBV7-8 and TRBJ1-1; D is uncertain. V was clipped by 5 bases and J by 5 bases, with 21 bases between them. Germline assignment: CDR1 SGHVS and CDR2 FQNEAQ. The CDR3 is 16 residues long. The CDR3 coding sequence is TGTGCCAGCAGCCCGATCCTAGCGGTGGGTCGGACTGAAGCTTTCTTT. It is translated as CASSPILAVGRTEAFF.

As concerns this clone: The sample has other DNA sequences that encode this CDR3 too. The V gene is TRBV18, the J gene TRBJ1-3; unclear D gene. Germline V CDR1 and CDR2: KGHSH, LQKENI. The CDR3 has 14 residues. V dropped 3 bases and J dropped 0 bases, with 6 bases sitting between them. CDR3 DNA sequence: TGTGCCAGCTCACCGGGAAGCTCTGGAAACACCATATATTTT. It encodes CASSPGSSGNTIYF.

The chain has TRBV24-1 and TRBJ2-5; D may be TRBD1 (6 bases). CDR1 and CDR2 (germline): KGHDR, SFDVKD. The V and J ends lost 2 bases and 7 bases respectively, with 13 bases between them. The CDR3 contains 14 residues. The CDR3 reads CATSDSGVRVTQYF. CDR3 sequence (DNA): TGTGCCACCAGTGATTCAGGGGTTCGGGTGACCCAGTACTTC.

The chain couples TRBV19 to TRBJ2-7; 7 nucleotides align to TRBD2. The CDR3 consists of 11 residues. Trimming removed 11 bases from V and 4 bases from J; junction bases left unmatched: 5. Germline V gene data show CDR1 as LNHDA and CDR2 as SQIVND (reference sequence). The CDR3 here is CARIGRYEQYF. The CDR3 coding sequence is TGTGCCCGTATCGGGAGGTACGAGCAGTACTTC.

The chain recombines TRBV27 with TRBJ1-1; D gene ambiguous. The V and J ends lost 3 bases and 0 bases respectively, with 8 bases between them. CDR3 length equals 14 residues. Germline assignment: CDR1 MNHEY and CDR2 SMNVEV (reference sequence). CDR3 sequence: CASSLGGMNTEAFF. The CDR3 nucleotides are TGTGCCAGCAGTTTGGGCGGTATGAACACTGAAGCTTTCTTT.

CDR3 nucleotide sequence: TGTGCCAGCAGCCCACCCCCCTGGACTGACTACGAGCAGTACTTC. Translating gives CASSPPPWTDYEQYF. V gene TRBV11-3 combines with J gene TRBJ2-7, with D possibly matching TRBD2 (5 bases). Germline CDR1 SGHNT, CDR2 YENEEA. This CDR3 is built from 15 residues. Trimming removed 5 bases at V and 3 bases at J, with 17 bases between.

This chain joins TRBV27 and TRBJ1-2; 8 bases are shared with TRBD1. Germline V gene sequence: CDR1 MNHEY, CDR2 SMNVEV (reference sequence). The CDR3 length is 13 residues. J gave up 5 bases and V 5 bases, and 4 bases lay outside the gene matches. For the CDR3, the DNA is TGTGCCAGCAGTATGACAGGGGAATATGGCTACACCTTC. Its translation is CASSMTGEYGYTF.

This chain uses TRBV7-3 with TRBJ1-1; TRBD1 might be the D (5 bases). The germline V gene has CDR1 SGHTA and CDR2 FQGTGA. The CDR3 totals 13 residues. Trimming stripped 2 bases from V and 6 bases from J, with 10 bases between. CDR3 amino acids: CASSLGGRSEAFF. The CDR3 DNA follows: TGTGCCAGCAGCTTAGGGGGGAGATCTGAAGCTTTCTTT.

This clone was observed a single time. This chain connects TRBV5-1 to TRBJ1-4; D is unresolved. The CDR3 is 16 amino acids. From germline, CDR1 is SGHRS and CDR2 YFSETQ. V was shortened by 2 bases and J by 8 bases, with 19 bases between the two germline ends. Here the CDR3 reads CASSFTLGGFGEKLFF. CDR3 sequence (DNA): TGCGCCAGCAGCTTTACGCTAGGCGGTTTCGGGGAAAAACTGTTTTTT.

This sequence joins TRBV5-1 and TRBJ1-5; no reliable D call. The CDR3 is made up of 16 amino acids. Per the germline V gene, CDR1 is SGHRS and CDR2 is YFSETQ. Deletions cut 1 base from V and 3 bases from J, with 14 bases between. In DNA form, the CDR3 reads TGCGCCAGCAGCTTGAGAAAAGAGGACTACAATCAGCCCCAGCATTTT. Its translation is CASSLRKEDYNQPQHF.

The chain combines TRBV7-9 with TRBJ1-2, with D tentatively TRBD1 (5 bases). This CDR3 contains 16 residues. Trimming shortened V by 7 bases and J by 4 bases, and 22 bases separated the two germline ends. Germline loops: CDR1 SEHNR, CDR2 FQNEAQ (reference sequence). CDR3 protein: CASTQSRGRLIYGYTF. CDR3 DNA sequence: TGTGCCAGCACCCAATCAAGGGGACGGCTCATCTATGGCTACACCTTC.

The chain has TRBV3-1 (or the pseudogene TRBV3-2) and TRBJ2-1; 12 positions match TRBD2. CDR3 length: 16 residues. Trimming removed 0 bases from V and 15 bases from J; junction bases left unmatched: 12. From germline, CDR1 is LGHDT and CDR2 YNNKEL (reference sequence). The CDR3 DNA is TGTGCCAGCAGCCAAGAGTTAGGACTAGCGGGAACTGGCAGGTTCTTC. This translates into CASSQELGLAGTGRFF.

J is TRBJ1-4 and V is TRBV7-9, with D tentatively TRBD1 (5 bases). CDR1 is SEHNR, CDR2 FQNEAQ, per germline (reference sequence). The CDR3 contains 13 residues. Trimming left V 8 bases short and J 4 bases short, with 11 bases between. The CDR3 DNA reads TGTGCCAGCGGCGACAGCCTTAATGAAAAACTGTTTTTT. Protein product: CASGDSLNEKLFF. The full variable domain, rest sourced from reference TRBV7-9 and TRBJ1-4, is DTGVSQNPRHKITKRGQNVTFRCDPISEHNRLYWYRQTLGQGPEFLTYFQNEAQLEKSRLLSDRFSAERPKGSFSTLEIQRTEQGDSAMYLCASGDSLNEKLFFGSGTQLSVL.

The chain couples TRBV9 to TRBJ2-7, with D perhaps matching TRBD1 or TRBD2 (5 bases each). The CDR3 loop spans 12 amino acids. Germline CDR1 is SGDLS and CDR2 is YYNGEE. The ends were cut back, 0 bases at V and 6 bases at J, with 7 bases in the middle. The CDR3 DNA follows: TGTGCCAGCAGCGTAGGGGGGACCGAGCAGTACTTC. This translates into CASSVGGTEQYF.